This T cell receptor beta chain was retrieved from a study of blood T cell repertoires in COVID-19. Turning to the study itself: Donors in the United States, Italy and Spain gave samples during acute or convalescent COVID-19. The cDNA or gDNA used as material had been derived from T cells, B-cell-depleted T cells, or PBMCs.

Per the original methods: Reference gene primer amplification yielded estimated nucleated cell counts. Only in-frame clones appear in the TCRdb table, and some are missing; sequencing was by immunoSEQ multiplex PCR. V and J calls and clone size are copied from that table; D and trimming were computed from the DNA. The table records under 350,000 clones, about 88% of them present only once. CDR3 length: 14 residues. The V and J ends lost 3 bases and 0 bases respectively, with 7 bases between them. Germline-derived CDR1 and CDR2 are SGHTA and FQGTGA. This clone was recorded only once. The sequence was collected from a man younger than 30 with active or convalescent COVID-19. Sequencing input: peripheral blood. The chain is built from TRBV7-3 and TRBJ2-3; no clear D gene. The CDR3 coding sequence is TGTGCCAGCAGCTTGTTCTCTAGCACAGATACGCAGTATTTT. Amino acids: CASSLFSSTDTQYF.